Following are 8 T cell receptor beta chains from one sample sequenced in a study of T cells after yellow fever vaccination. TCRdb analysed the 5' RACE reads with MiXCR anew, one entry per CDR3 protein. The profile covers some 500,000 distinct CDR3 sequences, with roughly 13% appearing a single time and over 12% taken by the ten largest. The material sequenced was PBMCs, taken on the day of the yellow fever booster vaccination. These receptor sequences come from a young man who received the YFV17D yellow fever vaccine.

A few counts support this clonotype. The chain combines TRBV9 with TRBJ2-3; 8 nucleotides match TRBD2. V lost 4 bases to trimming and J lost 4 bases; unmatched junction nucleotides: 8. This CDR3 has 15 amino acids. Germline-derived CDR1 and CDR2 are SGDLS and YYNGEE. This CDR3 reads CASSPSGSPADTQYF. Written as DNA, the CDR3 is TGTGCCAGCAGCCCGAGCGGGAGTCCGGCAGATACGCAGTATTTT. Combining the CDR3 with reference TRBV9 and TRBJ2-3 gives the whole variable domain DSGVTQTPKHLITATGQRVTLRCSPRSGDLSVYWYQQSLDQGLQFLIQYYNGEERAKGNILERFSAQQFPDLHSELNLSSLELGDSALYFCASSPSGSPADTQYFGPGTRLTVL.

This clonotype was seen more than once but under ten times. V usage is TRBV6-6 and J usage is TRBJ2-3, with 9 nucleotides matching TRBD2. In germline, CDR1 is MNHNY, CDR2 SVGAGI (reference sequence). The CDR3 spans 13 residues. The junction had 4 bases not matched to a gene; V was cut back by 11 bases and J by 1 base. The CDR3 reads CAFSGSGTDTQYF. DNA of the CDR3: TGTGCCTTTAGCGGGAGTGGCACAGATACGCAGTATTTT.

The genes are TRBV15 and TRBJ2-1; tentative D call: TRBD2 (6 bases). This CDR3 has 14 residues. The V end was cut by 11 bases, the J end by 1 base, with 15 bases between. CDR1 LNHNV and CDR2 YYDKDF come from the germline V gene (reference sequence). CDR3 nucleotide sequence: TGTGCCGTTGAAAGGGAGGCATCCTACAATGAGCAGTTCTTC. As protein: CAVEREASYNEQFF.

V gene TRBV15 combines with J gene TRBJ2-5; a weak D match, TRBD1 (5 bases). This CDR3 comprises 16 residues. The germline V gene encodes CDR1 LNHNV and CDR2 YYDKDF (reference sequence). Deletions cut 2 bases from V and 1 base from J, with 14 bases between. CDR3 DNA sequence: TGTGCCACCAGCAGATCCCCCACAGGAGTCCAAGAGACCCAGTACTTC. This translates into CATSRSPTGVQETQYF.

In DNA form, the CDR3 reads TGCGCCAGCAGCGTGGACACCCTGCGAAATTCACCCCTCCACTTT. It codes for CASSVDTLRNSPLHF. The chain is built from TRBV5-1 and TRBJ1-6, with a possible D match to TRBD1 (5 bases). This CDR3 has 15 amino acids. V was shortened by 4 bases and J by 7 bases, with 15 bases between the two germline ends. CDR1 and CDR2 (germline): SGHRS, YFSETQ.

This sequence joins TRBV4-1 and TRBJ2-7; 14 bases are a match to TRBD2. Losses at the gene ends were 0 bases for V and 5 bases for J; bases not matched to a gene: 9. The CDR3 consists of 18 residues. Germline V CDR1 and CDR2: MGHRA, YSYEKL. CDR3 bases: TGCGCCAGCAGCCAAGATGGGACTAGCGGGAGAACGCGCCACGAGCAGTACTTC. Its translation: CASSQDGTSGRTRHEQYF.

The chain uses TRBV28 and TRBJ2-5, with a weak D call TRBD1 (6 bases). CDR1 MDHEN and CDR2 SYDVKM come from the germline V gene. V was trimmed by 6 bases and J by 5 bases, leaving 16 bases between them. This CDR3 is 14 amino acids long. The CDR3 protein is CASSKTGGVETQYF. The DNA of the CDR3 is TGTGCCAGCAGCAAGACAGGTGGGGTTGAGACCCAGTACTTC.

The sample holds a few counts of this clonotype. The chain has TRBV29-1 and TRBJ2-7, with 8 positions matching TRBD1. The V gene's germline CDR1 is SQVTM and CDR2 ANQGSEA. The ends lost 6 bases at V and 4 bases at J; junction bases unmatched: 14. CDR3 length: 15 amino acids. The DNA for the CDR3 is TGCAGCGTGTTCGGACAGGGTTCTTCGGGGTACGAGCAGTACTTC. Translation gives CSVFGQGSSGYEQYF.